This entry lists 7 T cell receptor beta chains sequenced from one sample in a study of T cells in Graves' hyperthyroidism and ophthalmopathy (dated by TCRdb to the late 2010s). Library creation used multiplex PCR. The data were produced on an Illumina HiSeq 2000. The TCR beta CDR3 regions were amplified from the RNA transcripts. A first-round RT-PCR of the TCR CDR3 used the HTBI primer set with the Qiagen OneStep RT-PCR kit. TCRdb applied fastp at Q25 and MiXCR to the public reads, then kept only in-frame beta chains. Rows with a matching CDR3 protein are joined into one entry that keeps the most common DNA and genes. The sample has 450,000 to 650,000 distinct CDR3 sequences on record, around 14% of them singletons. Of the sample, approximately 6.4% falls within the top ten clones. The sample consisted of blood. The origin of the receptors is a woman aged 18-35 years with Graves' ophthalmopathy.

This chain links TRBV30 with TRBJ2-5; 8 bases fit TRBD1. The CDR3 sequence is 16 residues long. V shed 2 bases, J shed 5 bases, and the junction held 13 bases outside the gene matches. Germline V lookup: CDR1 GTSNPN, CDR2 SVGIG (reference sequence). CDR3 region: CAWSTRGSGGAETQYF. CDR3 DNA: TGTGCCTGGAGTACTAGGGGTTCAGGGGGCGCGGAGACCCAGTACTTC.

The sample holds a few counts of this clonotype. The V and J genes are TRBV28 and TRBJ1-5; tentatively, D is TRBD1 (6 bases). The CDR3 is made up of 19 amino acids. V was pared by 3 bases and J by 0 bases, with 21 bases between. The germline V gene has CDR1 MDHEN and CDR2 SYDVKM. CDR3 in amino acids: CASSFLTTGPEYSNQPQHF. The CDR3 bases are TGTGCCAGCAGTTTCCTAACGACAGGTCCCGAATATAGCAATCAGCCCCAGCATTTT. Filled out from reference TRBV28 and TRBJ1-5, the complete variable domain reads DVKVTQSSRYLVKRTGEKVFLECVQDMDHENMFWYRQDPGLGLRLIYFSYDVKMKEKGDIPEGYSVSREKKERFSLILESASTNQTSMYLCASSFLTTGPEYSNQPQHFGDGTRLSIL.

This clonotype was counted ten times or more. The rearrangement joins TRBV7-8 to TRBJ1-2; 8 bases map to TRBD1. The CDR3 has 18 amino acids. V was clipped by 0 bases and J by 0 bases; unmatched bases: 9. From germline, CDR1 is SGHVS and CDR2 FQNEAQ. The CDR3 spells CASSLAPGQAEANYGYTF. CDR3 bases: TGTGCCAGCAGCTTAGCGCCGGGACAGGCTGAGGCTAACTATGGCTACACCTTC.

Many counts were recorded for this clonotype. V and J are TRBV7-2 and TRBJ2-7; 8 bases line up with TRBD2. V trimming: 5 bases; J trimming: 7 bases; junction bases outside the gene matches: 13. CDR3 length: 15 amino acids. In germline, CDR1 is SGHTA, CDR2 FQGNSA. CDR3 in DNA: TGTGCCAGCAGCCTTAGCGGGACACATACAGAGGAGCAGTACTTC. Its translation: CASSLSGTHTEEQYF. The variable domain in full, with the rest retrieved from reference TRBV7-2 and TRBJ2-7, is GAGVSQSPSNKVTEKGKDVELRCDPISGHTALYWYRQSLGQGLEFLIYFQGNSAPDKSGLPSDRFSAERTGGSVSTLTIQRTQQEDSAVYLCASSLSGTHTEEQYFGPGTRLTVT.

This clonotype was counted at least ten times. The chain links TRBV3-1 to TRBJ2-1, with D possibly being TRBD1 or TRBD2 (5 bases each). CDR3 length: 16 amino acids. The germline V gene encodes CDR1 LGHDT and CDR2 YNNKEL (reference sequence). The V gene lost 4 bases and the J gene lost 3 bases, with 16 bases spanning the gap. The CDR3 loop reads CASSPSGTDFYNEQFF. CDR3 DNA sequence: TGTGCCAGCAGCCCATCTGGGACCGATTTCTACAATGAGCAGTTCTTC.

The chain is built from TRBV4-3 and TRBJ1-4; no clear D gene. The CDR3 is 16 residues long. The V end lost 0 bases, the J end lost 0 bases, and 8 bases lay between the germline ends. CDR1 is LGHNA, CDR2 YSLEER, per germline. The CDR3 coding sequence is TGCGCCAGCAGCCAAGAGGTCACTACAACTAATGAAAAACTGTTTTTT. Residues: CASSQEVTTTNEKLFF.

This clonotype has only a few counts. The chain is built from TRBV18 and TRBJ2-1; D gene unclear. The CDR3 is 15 amino acids. CDR1 is KGHSH, CDR2 LQKENI, per germline. Trimming took off 3 bases at V and 2 bases at J, with 11 bases between the two ends. This CDR3 reads CASSPQRAAYNEQFF. The CDR3 DNA reads as TGTGCCAGCTCACCCCAACGGGCAGCCTACAATGAGCAGTTCTTC.